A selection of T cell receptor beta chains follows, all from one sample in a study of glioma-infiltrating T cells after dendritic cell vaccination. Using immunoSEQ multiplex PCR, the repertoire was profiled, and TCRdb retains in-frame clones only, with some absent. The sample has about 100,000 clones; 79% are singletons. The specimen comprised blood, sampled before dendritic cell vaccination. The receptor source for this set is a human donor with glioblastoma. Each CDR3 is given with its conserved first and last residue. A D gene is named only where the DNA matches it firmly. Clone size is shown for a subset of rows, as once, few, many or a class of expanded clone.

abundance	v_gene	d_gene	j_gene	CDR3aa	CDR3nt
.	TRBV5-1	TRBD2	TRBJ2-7	CASSLALSGGASAYEQYF	TGCGCCAGCAGCTTGGCCTTGAGCGGGGGGGCGAGCGCCTACGAGCAGTACTTC
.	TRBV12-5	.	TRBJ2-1	CASGLGLPGDEQFF	TGTGCTAGTGGTTTGGGCCTTCCGGGGGATGAGCAGTTCTTC
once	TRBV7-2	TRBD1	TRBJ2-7	CASRSDRGPPYEQYF	TGTGCCAGCAGATCAGACAGGGGGCCACCCTACGAGCAGTACTTC
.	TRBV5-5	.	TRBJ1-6	CASSSRGQPFYNSPLHF	TGTGCCAGCAGCTCCCGTGGACAGCCATTCTATAATTCACCCCTCCACTTT
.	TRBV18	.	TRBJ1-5	CASSSMGGEEPQHF	TGTGCCAGCTCATCAATGGGGGGAGAGGAGCCCCAGCATTTT
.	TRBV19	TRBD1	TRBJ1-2	CASSIGPDRGYYGYTF	TGTGCCAGTAGTATAGGACCGGACAGGGGATACTATGGCTACACCTTC
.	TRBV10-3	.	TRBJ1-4	CAISESTAHNEKLFF	TGTGCCATCAGTGAGTCGACAGCCCATAATGAAAAACTGTTTTTT
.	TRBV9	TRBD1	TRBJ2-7	CASSVGTGDYEQYF	TGTGCCAGCAGCGTCGGAACAGGGGACTACGAGCAGTACTTC
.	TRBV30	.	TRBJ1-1	CAWRRGHQGTEAFF	TGTGCCTGGAGGAGGGGACATCAGGGAACTGAAGCTTTCTTT
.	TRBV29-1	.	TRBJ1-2	CSVEPQGNYGYTF	TGCAGCGTTGAACCTCAGGGGAACTATGGCTACACCTTC
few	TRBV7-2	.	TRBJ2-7	CASSLGMGHEQYF	TGTGCCAGCAGCTTAGGGATGGGGCACGAGCAGTACTTC
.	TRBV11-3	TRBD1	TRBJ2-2	CASSAGTGLGPDGELFF	TGTGCCAGCAGCGCCGGGACAGGGTTGGGACCCGACGGGGAGCTGTTTTTT
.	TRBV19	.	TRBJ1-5	CASSPRSRIQPQHF	TGTGCCAGTAGTCCCCGGTCGAGGATTCAGCCCCAGCATTTT
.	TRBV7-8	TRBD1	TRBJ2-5	CASSVGQGGQETQYF	TGTGCCAGCAGCGTAGGACAGGGGGGTCAAGAGACCCAGTACTTC